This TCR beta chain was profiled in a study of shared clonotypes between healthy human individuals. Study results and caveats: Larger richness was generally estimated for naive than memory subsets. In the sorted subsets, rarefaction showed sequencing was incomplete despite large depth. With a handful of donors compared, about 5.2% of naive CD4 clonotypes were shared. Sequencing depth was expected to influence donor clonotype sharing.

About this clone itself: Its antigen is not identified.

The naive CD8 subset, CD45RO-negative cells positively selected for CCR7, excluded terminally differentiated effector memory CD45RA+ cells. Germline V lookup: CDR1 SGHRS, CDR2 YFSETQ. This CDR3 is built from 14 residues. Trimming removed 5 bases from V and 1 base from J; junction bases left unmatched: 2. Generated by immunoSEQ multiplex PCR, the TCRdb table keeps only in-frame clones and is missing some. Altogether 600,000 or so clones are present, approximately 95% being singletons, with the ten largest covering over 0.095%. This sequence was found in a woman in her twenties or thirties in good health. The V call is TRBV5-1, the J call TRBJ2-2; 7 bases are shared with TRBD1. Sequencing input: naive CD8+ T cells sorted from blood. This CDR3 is CASRGTENTGELFF. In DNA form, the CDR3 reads TGCGCCAGCAGAGGGACAGAGAACACCGGGGAGCTGTTTTTT.